This T cell receptor (beta chain) was recovered during a study of T cell responses to AZD1222 COVID-19 vaccine. Study-wide background: Analyses pooled second doses at about 4 or about 12 weeks.

This clone has just one count. Sequencing used immunoSEQ multiplex PCR; TCRdb keeps in-frame clones, though not all of them. The data hold 66,000 or so clones, with about 90% observed a single time. Specimen: peripheral blood, collected on day 0 of AZD1222 vaccination. The TCR originated in an adult in good health.

The CDR3 region is CASSEGQDSVQETQYF. The CDR3 DNA is TGTGCCAGCAGTGAAGGTCAGGACAGCGTCCAAGAGACCCAGTACTTC. The rearrangement links TRBV6-1 to TRBJ2-5; tentatively, D is TRBD1 (6 bases). The CDR3 consists of 16 residues. With 1 base removed from V and 1 base from J, the gap between germline ends came to 13 bases. Germline lookup yields CDR1 MNHNS and CDR2 SASEGT.